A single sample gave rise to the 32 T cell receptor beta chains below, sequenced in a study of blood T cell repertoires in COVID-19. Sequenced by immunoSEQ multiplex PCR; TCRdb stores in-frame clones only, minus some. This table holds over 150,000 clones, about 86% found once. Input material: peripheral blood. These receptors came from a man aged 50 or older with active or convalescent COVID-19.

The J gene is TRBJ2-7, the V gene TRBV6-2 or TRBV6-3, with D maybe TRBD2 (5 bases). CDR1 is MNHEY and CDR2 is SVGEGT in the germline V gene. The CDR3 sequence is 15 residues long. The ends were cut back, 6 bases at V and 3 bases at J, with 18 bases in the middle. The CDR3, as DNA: TGTGCCAGCAGCATAGGACTGATAGAGGGCTACGAGCAGTACTTC. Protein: CASSIGLIEGYEQYF.

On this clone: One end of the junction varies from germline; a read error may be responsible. The CDR3: CASSFSRARDNTEAFF. CDR3 in DNA: TGTGCTAGCAGCTTCTCCAGGGCTAGGGATAATACTGAAGCTTTCTTT. The V call is TRBV7-7, the J call TRBJ1-1, with a weak D call TRBD1 (5 bases). Germline V CDR1 and CDR2: SSHAT, FNYEAQ (reference sequence). This CDR3 comprises 16 residues.

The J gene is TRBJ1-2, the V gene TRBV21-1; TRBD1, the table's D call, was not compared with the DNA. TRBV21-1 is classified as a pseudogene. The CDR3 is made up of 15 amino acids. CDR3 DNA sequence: TGTGCCAGCAGCAGTAAGGGGCGTTCGGACTATGGCTACACCTTC. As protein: CASSSKGRSDYGYTF.

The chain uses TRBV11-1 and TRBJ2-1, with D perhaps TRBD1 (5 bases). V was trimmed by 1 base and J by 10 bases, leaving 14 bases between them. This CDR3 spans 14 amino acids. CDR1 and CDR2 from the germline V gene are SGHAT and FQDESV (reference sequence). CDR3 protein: CASSLGSGRAEQFF. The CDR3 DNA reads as TGTGCCAGCAGCTTAGGTTCCGGCAGGGCGGAGCAGTTCTTC.

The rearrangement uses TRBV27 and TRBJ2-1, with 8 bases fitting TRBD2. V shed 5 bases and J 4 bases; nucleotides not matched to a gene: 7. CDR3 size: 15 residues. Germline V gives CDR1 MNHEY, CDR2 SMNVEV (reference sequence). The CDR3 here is CASSTKRGPYNEQFF. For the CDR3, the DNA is TGTGCCAGCAGTACTAAGCGGGGGCCGTACAATGAGCAGTTCTTC.

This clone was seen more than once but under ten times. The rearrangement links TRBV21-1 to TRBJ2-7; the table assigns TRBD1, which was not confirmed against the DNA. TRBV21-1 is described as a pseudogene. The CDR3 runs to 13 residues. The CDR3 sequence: CASSKLGAYEQYF. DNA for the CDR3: TGTGCCAGCAGCAAACTGGGCGCCTACGAGCAGTACTTC.

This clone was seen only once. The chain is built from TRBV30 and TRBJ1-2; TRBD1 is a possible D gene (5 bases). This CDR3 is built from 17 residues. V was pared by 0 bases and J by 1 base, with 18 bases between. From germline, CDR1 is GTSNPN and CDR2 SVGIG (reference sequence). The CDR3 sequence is CAWSVLSRQRSNYGYTF. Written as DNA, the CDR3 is TGTGCCTGGAGTGTTCTTTCCCGACAGAGAAGTAACTATGGCTACACCTTC.

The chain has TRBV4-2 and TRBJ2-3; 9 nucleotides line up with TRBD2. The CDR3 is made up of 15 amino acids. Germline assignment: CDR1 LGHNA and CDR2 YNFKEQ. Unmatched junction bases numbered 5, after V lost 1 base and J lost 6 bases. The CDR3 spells CASSQGGSGGDTQYF. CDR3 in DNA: TGTGCCAGCAGCCAAGGCGGTAGCGGGGGCGATACGCAGTATTTT.

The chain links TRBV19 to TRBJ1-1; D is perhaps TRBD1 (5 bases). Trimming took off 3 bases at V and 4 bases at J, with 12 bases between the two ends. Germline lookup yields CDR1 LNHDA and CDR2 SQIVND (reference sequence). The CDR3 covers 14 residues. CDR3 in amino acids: CASSIQSGGTEAFF. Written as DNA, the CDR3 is TGTGCCAGTAGTATCCAGTCGGGGGGCACTGAAGCTTTCTTT.

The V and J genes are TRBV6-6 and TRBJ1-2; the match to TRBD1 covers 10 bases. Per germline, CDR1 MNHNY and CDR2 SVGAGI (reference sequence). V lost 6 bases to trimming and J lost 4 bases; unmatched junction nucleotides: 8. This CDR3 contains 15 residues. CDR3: CASRRDRGQIYGYTF. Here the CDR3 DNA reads TGTGCCAGCAGGCGTGACAGGGGGCAGATCTATGGCTACACCTTC.

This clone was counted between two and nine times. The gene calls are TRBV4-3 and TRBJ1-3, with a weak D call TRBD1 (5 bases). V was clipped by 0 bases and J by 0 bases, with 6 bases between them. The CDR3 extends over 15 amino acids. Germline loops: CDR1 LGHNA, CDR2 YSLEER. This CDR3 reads CASSQDQGSGNTIYF. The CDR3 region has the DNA TGCGCCAGCAGCCAAGACCAGGGCTCTGGAAACACCATATATTTT.

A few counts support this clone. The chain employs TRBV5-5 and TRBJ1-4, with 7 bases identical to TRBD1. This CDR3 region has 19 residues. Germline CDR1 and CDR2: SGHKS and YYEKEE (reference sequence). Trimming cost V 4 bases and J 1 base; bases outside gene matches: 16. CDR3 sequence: CASSPRPTGVVGTNEKLFF. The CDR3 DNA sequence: TGTGCCAGCAGCCCCCGCCCCACAGGGGTTGTTGGAACTAATGAAAAACTGTTTTTT.

The CDR3 protein is CASSYPLATDYEQYF. The CDR3 nucleotides are TGTGCCAGCAGTTACCCACTAGCAACGGACTACGAGCAGTACTTC. The chain couples TRBV6-6 to TRBJ2-7, with D possibly being TRBD2 (6 bases). This CDR3 contains 15 residues. Trimming removed 2 bases from V and 3 bases from J, with 14 bases in between. CDR1 MNHNY and CDR2 SVGAGI come from the germline V gene (reference sequence).

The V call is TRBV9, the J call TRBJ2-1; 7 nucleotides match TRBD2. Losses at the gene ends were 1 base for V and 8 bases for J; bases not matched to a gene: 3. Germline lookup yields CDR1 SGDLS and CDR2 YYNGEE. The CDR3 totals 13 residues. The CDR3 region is CASSVLAEYEQFF. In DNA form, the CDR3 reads TGTGCCAGCAGCGTACTAGCGGAGTATGAGCAGTTCTTC.

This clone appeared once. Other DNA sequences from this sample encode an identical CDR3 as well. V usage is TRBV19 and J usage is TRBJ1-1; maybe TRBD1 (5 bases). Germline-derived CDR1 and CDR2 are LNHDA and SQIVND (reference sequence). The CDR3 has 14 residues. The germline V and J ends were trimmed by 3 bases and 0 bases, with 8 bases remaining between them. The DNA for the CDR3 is TGTGCCAGTAGTATTTCAGGGATGAACACTGAAGCTTTCTTT. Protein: CASSISGMNTEAFF.

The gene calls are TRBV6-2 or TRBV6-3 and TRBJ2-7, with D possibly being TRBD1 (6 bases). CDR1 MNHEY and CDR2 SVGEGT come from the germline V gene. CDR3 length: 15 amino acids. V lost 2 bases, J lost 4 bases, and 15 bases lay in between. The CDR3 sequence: CASSYLRTVLYEQYF. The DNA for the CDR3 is TGTGCCAGCAGTTACCTACGGACAGTCCTTTACGAGCAGTACTTC.

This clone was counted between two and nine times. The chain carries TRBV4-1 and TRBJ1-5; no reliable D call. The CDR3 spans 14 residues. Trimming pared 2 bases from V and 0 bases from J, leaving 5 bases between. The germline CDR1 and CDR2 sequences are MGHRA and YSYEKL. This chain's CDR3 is CASSQTSSNQPQHF. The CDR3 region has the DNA TGCGCCAGCAGCCAAACAAGTAGCAATCAGCCCCAGCATTTT.

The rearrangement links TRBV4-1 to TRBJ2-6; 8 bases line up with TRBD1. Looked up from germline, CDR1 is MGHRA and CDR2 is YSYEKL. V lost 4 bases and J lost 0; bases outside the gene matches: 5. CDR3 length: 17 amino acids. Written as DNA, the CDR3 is TGCGCCAGCAGCCGGGGGGACAGGTTCTCTGGGGCCAACGTCCTGACTTTC. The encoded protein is CASSRGDRFSGANVLTF.

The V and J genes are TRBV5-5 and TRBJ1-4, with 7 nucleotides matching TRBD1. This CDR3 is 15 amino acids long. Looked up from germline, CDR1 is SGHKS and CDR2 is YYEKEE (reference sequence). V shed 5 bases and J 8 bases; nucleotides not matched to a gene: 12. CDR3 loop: CASRLYPGTVEKLFF. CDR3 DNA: TGTGCCAGCAGGTTATATCCCGGGACAGTAGAAAAACTGTTTTTT.

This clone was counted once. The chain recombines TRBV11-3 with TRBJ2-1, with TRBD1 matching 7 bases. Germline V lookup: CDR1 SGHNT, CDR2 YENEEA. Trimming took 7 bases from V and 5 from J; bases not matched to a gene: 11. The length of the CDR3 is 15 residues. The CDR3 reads CASTVTGKSNNEQFF. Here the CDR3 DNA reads TGTGCCAGCACCGTGACAGGGAAGTCAAACAATGAGCAGTTCTTC.

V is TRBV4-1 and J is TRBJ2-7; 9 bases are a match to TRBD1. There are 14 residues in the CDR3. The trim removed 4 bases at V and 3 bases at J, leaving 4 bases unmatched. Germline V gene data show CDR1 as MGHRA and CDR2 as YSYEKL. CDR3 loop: CASSPRDRDYEQYF. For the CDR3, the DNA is TGCGCCAGCAGCCCCCGGGACAGGGACTACGAGCAGTACTTC.

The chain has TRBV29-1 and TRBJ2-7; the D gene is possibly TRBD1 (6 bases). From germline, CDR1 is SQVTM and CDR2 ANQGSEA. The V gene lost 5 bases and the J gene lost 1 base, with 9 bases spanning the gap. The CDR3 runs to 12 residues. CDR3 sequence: CSVTDSSYEQYF. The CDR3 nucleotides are TGCAGCGTTACGGACAGTTCCTACGAGCAGTACTTC.

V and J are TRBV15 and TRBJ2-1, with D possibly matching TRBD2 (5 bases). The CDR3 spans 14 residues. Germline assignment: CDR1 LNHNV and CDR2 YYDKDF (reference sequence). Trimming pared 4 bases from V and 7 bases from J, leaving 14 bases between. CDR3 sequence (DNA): TGTGCCACCAGCACTCTAGGACTTCTGAATGAGCAGTTCTTC. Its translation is CATSTLGLLNEQFF.

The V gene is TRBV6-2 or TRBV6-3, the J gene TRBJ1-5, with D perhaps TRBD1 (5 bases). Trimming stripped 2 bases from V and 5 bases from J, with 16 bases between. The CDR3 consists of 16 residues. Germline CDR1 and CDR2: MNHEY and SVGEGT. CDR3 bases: TGTGCCAGCAGTTACCTGGGAATTGGAGGGGATCAGCCCCAGCATTTT. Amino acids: CASSYLGIGGDQPQHF.

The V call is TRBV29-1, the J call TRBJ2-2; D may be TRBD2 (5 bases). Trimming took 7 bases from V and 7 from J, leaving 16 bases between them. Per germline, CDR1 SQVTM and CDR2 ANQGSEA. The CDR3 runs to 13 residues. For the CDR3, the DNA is TGCAGCGCCGCCAGTCGGGGTATCGGGGAGCTGTTTTTT. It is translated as CSAASRGIGELFF.

CDR3 sequence (DNA): TGCAGTGCTAGTCGGCAGGGATGGTTCTACGAGCAGTACTTC. It yields the protein CSASRQGWFYEQYF. The chain carries TRBV20-1 and TRBJ2-7; tentative D call: TRBD1 (5 bases). V lost 3 bases and J 3 bases, leaving 15 bases between the germline ends. Germline V gene sequence: CDR1 DFQATT, CDR2 SNEGSKA (reference sequence). The CDR3 has 14 amino acids.

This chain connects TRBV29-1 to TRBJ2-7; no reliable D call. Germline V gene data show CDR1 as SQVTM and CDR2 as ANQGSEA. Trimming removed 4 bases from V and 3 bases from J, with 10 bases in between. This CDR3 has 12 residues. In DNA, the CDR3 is TGCAGCGTTGGAGCCGTTATCTACGAGCAGTACTTC. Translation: CSVGAVIYEQYF.

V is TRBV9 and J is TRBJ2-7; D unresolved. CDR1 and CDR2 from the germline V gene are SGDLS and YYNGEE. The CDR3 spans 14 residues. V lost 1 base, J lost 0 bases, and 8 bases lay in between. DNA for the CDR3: TGTGCCAGCAGCGTAAATGCGTTCTCCTACGAGCAGTACTTC. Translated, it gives CASSVNAFSYEQYF.

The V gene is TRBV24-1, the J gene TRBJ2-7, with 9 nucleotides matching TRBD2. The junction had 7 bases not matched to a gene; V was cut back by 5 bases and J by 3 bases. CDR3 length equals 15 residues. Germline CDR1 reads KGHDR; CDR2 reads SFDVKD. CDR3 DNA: TGTGCCACCAGTGGAAGGCGGGAGGGCCGCTACGAGCAGTACTTC. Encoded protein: CATSGRREGRYEQYF.

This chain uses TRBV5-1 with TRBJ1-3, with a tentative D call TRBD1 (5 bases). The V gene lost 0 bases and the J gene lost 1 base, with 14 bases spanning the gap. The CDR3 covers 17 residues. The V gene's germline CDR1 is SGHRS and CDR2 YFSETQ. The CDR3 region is CASSLEWTKGSGNTIYF. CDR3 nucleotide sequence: TGCGCCAGCAGCTTGGAATGGACAAAAGGGTCTGGAAACACCATATATTTT.

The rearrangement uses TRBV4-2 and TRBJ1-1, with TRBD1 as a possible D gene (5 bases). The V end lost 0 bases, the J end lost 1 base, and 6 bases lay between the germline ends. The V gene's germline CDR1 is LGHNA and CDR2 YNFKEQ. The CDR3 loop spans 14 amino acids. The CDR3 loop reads CASSQEGANTEAFF. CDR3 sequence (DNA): TGTGCCAGCAGCCAAGAAGGGGCGAACACTGAAGCTTTCTTT.

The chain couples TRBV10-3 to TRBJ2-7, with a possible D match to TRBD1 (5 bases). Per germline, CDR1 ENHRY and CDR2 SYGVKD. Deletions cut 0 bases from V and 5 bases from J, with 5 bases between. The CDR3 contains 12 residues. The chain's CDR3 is CAISESTDEQYF. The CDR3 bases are TGTGCCATCAGTGAGTCGACAGACGAGCAGTACTTC.